This TCR beta chain was identified in a study of blood T cell repertoires in COVID-19. Looking at the study overall: Samples of COVID-19 (acute and convalescent) were obtained from the United States, Italy and Spain. PBMCs, B-cell-depleted T cells, or T cells were the source of the cDNA or gDNA that made up the material.

Original processing methods: By means of reference gene primer amplification, nucleated cell counts were estimated. The assay was immunoSEQ multiplex PCR, and TCRdb's table has in-frame clones only and misses some. V, J and clone size were drawn from that table, and D and trimming were deduced from the DNA. Of around 79,000 clones listed, 80% to 90% are singletons. The source material was peripheral blood. This receptor was identified in a man in his 70s with active or convalescent COVID-19.

CDR3: CASSSSPGLHNEQFF. The CDR3 DNA reads TGTGCCAGCAGCTCCTCCCCGGGACTTCACAATGAGCAGTTCTTC. The genes are TRBV11-3 and TRBJ2-1; TRBD2 might be the D (6 bases). Trimming cost V 4 bases and J 5 bases, with 15 bases left between them. The germline CDR1 and CDR2 sequences are SGHNT and YENEEA. The CDR3 contains 15 residues. Looking up the rest from reference TRBV11-3 and TRBJ2-1 gives the full variable domain: EAGVVQSPRYKIIEKKQPVAFWCNPISGHNTLYWYLQNLGQGPELLIRYENEEAVDDSQLPKDRFSAERLKGVDSTLKIQPAELGDSAVYLCASSSSPGLHNEQFFGPGTRLTVL.